This is a list of T cell receptor beta chains from one sample in a study of blood T cell repertoires in COVID-19. Sequencing was performed with immunoSEQ multiplex PCR; in TCRdb, only in-frame clones are kept and a portion is missing. Among 110,000 or so clones, around 76% were seen once, and the ten largest hold 15% to 20%. The sequencing input was peripheral blood. The source of these receptors is a woman between 65 and 79 years old with acute or convalescent COVID-19. The CDR3 runs from the conserved cysteine through the conserved F or W. D genes are given only for firm matches. Expanded clones are given a class, and other clones once, few, many or no size at all.

TRBV30	TRBJ2-1	TRBD2	.	TGTGCCTGGAGTCGGCTAGCGGGGTCCTACAATGAGCAGTTCTTC	CAWSRLAGSYNEQFF
TRBV10-1	TRBJ1-5	TRBD1	.	TGCGCCAGCAGCACCCAAACAGGGGGGGGCAATCAGCCCCAGCATTTT	CASSTQTGGGNQPQHF
TRBV2	TRBJ1-2	TRBD1	.	TGTGCCAGCAGTCGACAGGGGGAAGGATATGGCTACACCTTC	CASSRQGEGYGYTF
TRBV6-6	TRBJ1-2	.	.	TGTGCCAGCAGTTACTCCGACAGGCCCCACTATGGCTACACCTTC	CASSYSDRPHYGYTF
TRBV4-1	TRBJ1-1	.	.	TGCGCCAGCAGCCAAGTCCCTAACACTGAAGCTTTCTTT	CASSQVPNTEAFF
TRBV6-1	TRBJ2-5	.	.	TGTGCCAGCAGTGACGATGGAGTTGGGGGAGGACAAGAGACCCAGTACTTC	CASSDDGVGGGQETQYF
TRBV2	TRBJ1-2	.	.	TGTGCCAGCAGTCCGGACGGAAGGAGGGACTATGGCTACACCTTC	CASSPDGRRDYGYTF
TRBV6-5	TRBJ1-5	TRBD1	.	TGTGCCAGCAGTTCGATTGGAGGACAGGGTTATCAGCCCCAGCATTTT	CASSSIGGQGYQPQHF
TRBV15	TRBJ1-5	.	.	TGTGCCACCAGCAGAGATTCGGGACCGGGGGGCGTACAGCCCCAGCATTTT	CATSRDSGPGGVQPQHF
TRBV4-2	TRBJ2-7	.	.	TGTGCCAGCAGCCAAGGAGCATCAAGCTCCTACGAGCAGTACTTC	CASSQGASSSYEQYF
TRBV3-1/TRBV3-2	TRBJ2-2	.	.	TGTGCCAGCAGCCCGGACACCCCCTATACCGGGGAGCTGTTTTTT	CASSPDTPYTGELFF
TRBV7-9	TRBJ1-1	.	.	TGTGCCAGCAGCGGTACAGACCCATCTGCGGGGACTGAAGCTTTCTTT	CASSGTDPSAGTEAFF
TRBV4-1	TRBJ1-1	.	.	TGCGCCAGCAGCTACTCGGGGGGCTCGGGCCTTAACACTGAAGCTTTCTTT	CASSYSGGSGLNTEAFF
TRBV6-1	TRBJ2-7	TRBD2	.	TGTGCCAGCAGTGCCGATGTGTTGGGACTAGGGGGCGAGCAGTACTTC	CASSADVLGLGGEQYF
TRBV13	TRBJ1-1	.	.	TGTGCCAGCAGCTTCCGGGGAGTGGAGGCTGAAGCTTTCTTT	CASSFRGVEAEAFF
TRBV9	TRBJ2-7	.	.	TGTGCCAGCAGCTCCTCGGCGGGTCAGGTAGGCGAGCAGTACTTC	CASSSSAGQVGEQYF
TRBV10-3	TRBJ2-5	TRBD1	.	TGTGCCATCAGGACAGGGGGAGACGAGACCCAGTACTTC	CAIRTGGDETQYF
TRBV9	TRBJ2-5	.	.	TGTGCCAGCAGCGTAGGGGGGACTCAAGAGACCCAGTACTTC	CASSVGGTQETQYF
TRBV4-1	TRBJ2-1	TRBD2	.	TGCGCCAGCAGTGTTGAGGCGGGGGGCCCTCGGGAGCAGTTCTTC	CASSVEAGGPREQFF
TRBV2	TRBJ1-5	.	.	TGTGCCAGCAGTCCGGACACTAATCAGCCCCAGCATTTT	CASSPDTNQPQHF
TRBV6-4	TRBJ2-1	TRBD2	once	TGTGCCAGCAGTGAGGAACTAGCGGGGGGGCTTAATGAGCAGTTCTTC	CASSEELAGGLNEQFF
TRBV29-1	TRBJ2-5	.	.	TGCAGCGTCGGGACTGCCAAAGAGACCCAGTACTTC	CSVGTAKETQYF
TRBV6-4	TRBJ1-2	.	.	TGTGCCAGCAGCCAAGCTTCGGGGATTACCTATGGCTACACCTTC	CASSQASGITYGYTF